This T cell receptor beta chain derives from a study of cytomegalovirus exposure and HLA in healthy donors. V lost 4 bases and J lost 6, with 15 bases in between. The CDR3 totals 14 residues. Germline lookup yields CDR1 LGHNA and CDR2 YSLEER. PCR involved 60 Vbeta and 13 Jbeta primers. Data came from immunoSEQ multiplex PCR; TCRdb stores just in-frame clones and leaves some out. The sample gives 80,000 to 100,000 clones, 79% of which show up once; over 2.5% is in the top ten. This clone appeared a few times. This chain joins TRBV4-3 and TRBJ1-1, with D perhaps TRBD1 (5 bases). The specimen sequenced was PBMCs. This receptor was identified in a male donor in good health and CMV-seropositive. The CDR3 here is CASSPKIRGAEAFF. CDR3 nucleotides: TGCGCCAGCAGCCCCAAGATCCGGGGGGCTGAAGCTTTCTTT.